The rows below give T cell receptor beta chains drawn from one sample of a study of blood T cell repertoires in COVID-19. Some clones are missing from TCRdb's copy, which holds only in-frame ones; the method was immunoSEQ multiplex PCR. The data show 200,000 to 300,000 clones, roughly 86% seen once. Sequencing was performed on peripheral blood. These receptors came from a man aged 40-49 years who had recovered from COVID-19. Each CDR3 is given with its conserved first and last residue. D genes are given only for firm matches. Clone size, where shown, is once, few, many, or a class for clones that have expanded.

v_call	cdr3_length	j_call	clone_size	d_call	cdr3_nt	cdr3_aa
TRBV19	13	TRBJ1-2	-	-	TGTGCCAGTAGTATTAGGGAGGGATTCGGCTACACCTTC	CASSIREGFGYTF
TRBV7-2	14	TRBJ2-5	-	TRBD1	TGTGCCAGCAGCTCCAGGACAGGGGAAGAGACCCAGTACTTC	CASSSRTGEETQYF
TRBV7-9	18	TRBJ1-1	-	-	TGTGCCAGCAGCTTAGTAATGAGCGGGGCGTCCACGAACACTGAAGCTTTCTTT	CASSLVMSGASTNTEAFF
TRBV3-1/TRBV3-2	14	TRBJ2-7	many	-	TGTGCCAGCAGCCAAGATACCGGTTCGGGGGAGCAGTACTTC	CASSQDTGSGEQYF
TRBV6-5	15	TRBJ2-6	-	-	TGTGCCAGCAGGACTCAGAAGCCTGGGGCCAACGTCCTGACTTTC	CASRTQKPGANVLTF
TRBV19	15	TRBJ1-6	-	-	TGTGCCAGTAGTATATCAGTAGGGGATAATTCACCCCTCCACTTT	CASSISVGDNSPLHF
TRBV6-5	14	TRBJ1-4	-	-	TGTGCCAGCACTTCAAGCGGGGTTTGGGAAAAACTGTTTTTT	CASTSSGVWEKLFF
TRBV14	13	TRBJ2-7	-	-	TGTGCCAGTGGGCCCTCGATTACCTACGAGCAGTACTTC	CASGPSITYEQYF
TRBV19	12	TRBJ1-1	-	-	TGTGCCAGTAGTATCGAGGGTATGAAGGCTTTCTTT	CASSIEGMKAFF
TRBV10-3	13	TRBJ2-7	-	-	TGTGCCATCAGTGTTTCTTTATCGGACGAGCAGTACTTC	CAISVSLSDEQYF
TRBV6-5	12	TRBJ2-1	-	-	TGTGCCAGCAATCAGGGTTACAATGAGCAGTTCTTC	CASNQGYNEQFF
TRBV27	20	TRBJ2-2	-	-	TGTGCCAGCAGTTTATCGGGGAGGAAGCATTGGGGGAGAACGGGCGGGGAGCTGTTTTTT	CASSLSGRKHWGRTGGELFF
TRBV5-1	15	TRBJ1-6	-	-	TGCGCCAGCAGCTTGGAAGGACAGAAGAATTCACCCCTCCACTTT	CASSLEGQKNSPLHF
TRBV28	13	TRBJ2-1	-	-	TGTGCCAGCAGTTCCTCCGGTTACAATGAGCAGTTCTTC	CASSSSGYNEQFF
TRBV6-5	14	TRBJ1-1	-	-	TGTGCCAGCAGTAGCCGGACAGTAAACACTGAAGCTTTCTTT	CASSSRTVNTEAFF
TRBV7-9	16	TRBJ1-6	few	TRBD1	TGTGCCAGCAGCTCAGGACAGGGCCCTGGGGGGTCACCCCTCCACTTT	CASSSGQGPGGSPLHF
TRBV19	12	TRBJ2-1	-	TRBD2	TGTGCCAGTAGTGGGGGGGTGGCCCCGATTTTCTTC	CASSGGVAPIFF
TRBV6-5	12	TRBJ2-7	-	TRBD1	TGTGCCAGCAGCCGGGACAGGGCCCGGCAGTACTTC	CASSRDRARQYF
TRBV6-5	16	TRBJ2-7	-	TRBD1	TGTGCCAGCAGTTACTCCTCGGGACAGGGGTTCTACGAGCAGTACTTC	CASSYSSGQGFYEQYF
TRBV14	21	TRBJ2-3	-	TRBD2	TGTGCCAGCAGCCCCACCCGGAGGGGGACTAGCGGGGTGGTTGGACCAGATACGCAGTATTTT	CASSPTRRGTSGVVGPDTQYF
TRBV7-2	16	TRBJ2-1	-	TRBD2	TGTGCCAGCAGCGGAGATAGCGGGAGGACCGACAATGAGCAGTTCTTC	CASSGDSGRTDNEQFF
TRBV7-8	19	TRBJ2-5	-	TRBD1	TGTGCCAGCAGCTTCCGAGTTCTCGGGACAGGGGGCGGGAAGGAGACCCAGTACTTC	CASSFRVLGTGGGKETQYF
TRBV5-1	16	TRBJ2-2	-	TRBD1	TGCGCCAGCAGCACTCCCCGGGACAGGGCCCCCGGGGAGCTGTTTTTT	CASSTPRDRAPGELFF
TRBV19	15	TRBJ2-7	-	TRBD1	TGTGCCAGTAGTATCCGGGACAGGGCAGGCTACGAGCAGTACTTC	CASSIRDRAGYEQYF
TRBV4-3	15	TRBJ2-1	-	-	TGCGCCAGCAGCCAAAACAACGTGGGGGGTAAACGGCAGTTCTTC	CASSQNNVGGKRQFF
TRBV15	14	TRBJ1-5	-	-	TGTGCCACCAGCAGAGAGTGGGGCGCTCAGCCCCAGCATTTT	CATSREWGAQPQHF
TRBV5-1	17	TRBJ2-2	-	TRBD2	TGCGCCAGCAGCTGGGGAACTAGCGGGGGGAACACCGGGGAGCTGTTTTTT	CASSWGTSGGNTGELFF
TRBV2	12	TRBJ2-7	-	TRBD2	TGTGCCAGCAGGGAGTGGGGGGGCGAGCAGTACTTC	CASREWGGEQYF
TRBV27	19	TRBJ1-1	-	TRBD1	TGTGCCAGCAGTTTATCCTACTTTCTGGACAGGGGGAGGAACACTGAAGCTTTCTTT	CASSLSYFLDRGRNTEAFF
TRBV18	14	TRBJ2-5	-	-	TGTGCCAGCTCACCAAAGGACAGCGAAGAGACCCAGTACTTC	CASSPKDSEETQYF
TRBV1	17	TRBJ1-1	-	-	TGCACCAGCAGCCAAGATGGTGGGGCCCCTTTTAGTGCTGAAGCTTTCTTT	CTSSQDGGAPFSAEAFF
TRBV7-9	18	TRBJ2-1	-	TRBD2	TGTGCCAGCAGTCAACCCAGGACTAGCGGGAGAACCGGCGATGAGCAGTTCTTC	CASSQPRTSGRTGDEQFF
TRBV5-4	16	TRBJ2-5	-	TRBD2	TGTGCCAGCAGCTTGGGACTACTAGCGGGAGGTGAGACCCAGTACTTC	CASSLGLLAGGETQYF
TRBV7-8	15	TRBJ2-7	-	-	TGTGCCAGCAGCTTAGGTGGACTACCCCCCTACGAGCAGTACTTC	CASSLGGLPPYEQYF
TRBV2	17	TRBJ2-3	-	TRBD2	TGTGCCAGCAGCCCCGGGACTAGCGGGAAAAGGACAGATACGCAGTATTTT	CASSPGTSGKRTDTQYF
TRBV6-5	13	TRBJ1-6	-	-	TGTGCCAGCAGTTTCCGACAGATTTCACCCCTCCACTTT	CASSFRQISPLHF
TRBV7-2	15	TRBJ2-4	-	TRBD1	TGTGCCAGCAGCCCAACAGGGGCCCTCAGAAACATTCAGTACTTC	CASSPTGALRNIQYF
TRBV27	15	TRBJ2-7	-	TRBD1	TGTGCCAGCGGACTTCCGCGACAGGGGTACTACGAGCAGTACTTC	CASGLPRQGYYEQYF
TRBV6-6	14	TRBJ2-3	-	TRBD2	TGTGCCACCCAGCGGGGGCTAAACACAGATACGCAGTATTTT	CATQRGLNTDTQYF
TRBV6-1	13	TRBJ2-1	-	-	TGTGCCAGCAGTGATCCGGGCTACAATGAGCAGTTCTTC	CASSDPGYNEQFF
TRBV6-2/TRBV6-3	15	TRBJ2-7	once	TRBD2	TGTGCCAGCAGTCTAACACCGGGACTAGCGTACGAGCAGTACTTC	CASSLTPGLAYEQYF
TRBV13	13	TRBJ2-7	few	-	TGTGCCAGCAGCTTAGGCCAGTTTAACGAGCAGTACTTC	CASSLGQFNEQYF
TRBV19	16	TRBJ1-1	-	-	TGTGCCAGTAGTATAAGGCAGGGAGGAGGATACACTGAAGCTTTCTTT	CASSIRQGGGYTEAFF
TRBV15	18	TRBJ2-3	once	TRBD1	TGTGCCACCAGCCTCGGGACAGGGGTCTTTAGTAGCACAGATACGCAGTATTTT	CATSLGTGVFSSTDTQYF
TRBV7-9	14	TRBJ2-5	-	-	TGTGCCAGCAGTTTTCTAGGGGCCGAAGAGACCCAGTACTTC	CASSFLGAEETQYF
TRBV27	15	TRBJ1-6	once	-	TGTGCCAGCAGTTTATATACAGGGAGAGTTTCACCCCTCCACTTT	CASSLYTGRVSPLHF
TRBV6-5	14	TRBJ1-2	-	TRBD1	TGTGCCAGCAGTTACCCGACAGGGGTCAACCCCCTCTCCTTC	CASSYPTGVNPLSF
TRBV19	13	TRBJ1-4	-	-	TGTGCCAGTAGTCTCAGGGTATCAGAAAAACTGTTTTTT	CASSLRVSEKLFF
TRBV12-3/TRBV12-4	12	TRBJ2-1	-	-	TGTGCCAATGGCGGGAACCGGGATGAGCAGTTCTTC	CANGGNRDEQFF
TRBV5-4	15	TRBJ2-7	-	-	TGTGCCAGCAGCTTGGCTACGGGAGTCACCTACGAGCAGTACTTC	CASSLATGVTYEQYF
TRBV5-1	16	TRBJ2-5	-	TRBD2	TGCGCCAGCAGCTTCACTAGCGGGAGGATGTTGGAGACCCAGTACTTC	CASSFTSGRMLETQYF
TRBV7-9	15	TRBJ2-1	few	-	TGTGCCAGCAGCTTAGCCTTAGTTGAGGTCAATGAGCAGTTCTTC	CASSLALVEVNEQFF
TRBV12-5	13	TRBJ2-5	once	-	TGTGCTAGTGGTTTGGCCGGGGGAGAGACCCAGTACTTC	CASGLAGGETQYF
TRBV4-3	14	TRBJ2-7	once	-	TGCGCCAGCAGCCAAGAAATTAGTGTCTACGAGCAGTACTTC	CASSQEISVYEQYF
TRBV7-8	12	TRBJ1-2	-	-	TGTGCCAGCAGCTTAGTGGGAGATGGCTACACCTTC	CASSLVGDGYTF
TRBV18	14	TRBJ2-7	-	-	TGTGCCAGCTCACTTGGACAGACTTCCAACCAGCAGTACTTC	CASSLGQTSNQQYF
TRBV7-8	15	TRBJ1-6	-	-	TGTGCCAGCAGCTTAGGCGCCAGGGGTAATTCACCCCTCCACTTT	CASSLGARGNSPLHF
TRBV5-8	15	TRBJ2-1	-	-	TGTGCCAGCAGCTTGGGAGCGGGTGGACTGGTGGAGCAGTTCTTC	CASSLGAGGLVEQFF
TRBV2	12	TRBJ1-4	-	-	TGTGCCAGCGACAGGCCCAATGAAAAACTGTTTTTT	CASDRPNEKLFF
TRBV18	14	TRBJ2-7	once	-	TGTGCCAGCTCACCAACTCCGGTTTCCTACGAGCAGTACTTC	CASSPTPVSYEQYF